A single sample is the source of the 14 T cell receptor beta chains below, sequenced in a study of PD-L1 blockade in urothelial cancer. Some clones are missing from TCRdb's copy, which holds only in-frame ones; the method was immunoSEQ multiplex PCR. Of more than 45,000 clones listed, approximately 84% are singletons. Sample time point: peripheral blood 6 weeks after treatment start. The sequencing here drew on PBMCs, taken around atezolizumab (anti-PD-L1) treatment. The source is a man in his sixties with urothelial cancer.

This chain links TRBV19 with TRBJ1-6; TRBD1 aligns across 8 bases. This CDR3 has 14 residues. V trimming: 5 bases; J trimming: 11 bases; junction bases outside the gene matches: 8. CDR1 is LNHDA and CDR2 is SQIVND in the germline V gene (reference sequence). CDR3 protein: CASSLGQGIAPLHF. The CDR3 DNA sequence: TGTGCCAGTAGTCTCGGACAGGGAATTGCACCCCTCCACTTT.

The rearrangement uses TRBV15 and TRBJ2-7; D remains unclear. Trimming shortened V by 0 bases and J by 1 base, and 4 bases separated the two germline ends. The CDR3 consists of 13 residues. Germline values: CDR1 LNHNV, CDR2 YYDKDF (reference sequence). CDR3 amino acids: CATSRERSYEQYF. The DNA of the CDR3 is TGTGCCACCAGCAGAGAGAGGTCCTACGAGCAGTACTTC.

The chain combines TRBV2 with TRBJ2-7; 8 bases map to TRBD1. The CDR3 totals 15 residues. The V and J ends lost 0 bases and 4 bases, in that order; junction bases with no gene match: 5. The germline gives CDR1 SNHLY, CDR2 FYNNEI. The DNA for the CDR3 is TGTGCCAGCAGTGAAGCTGACAGGGGTGGATACGAGCAGTACTTC. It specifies CASSEADRGGYEQYF.

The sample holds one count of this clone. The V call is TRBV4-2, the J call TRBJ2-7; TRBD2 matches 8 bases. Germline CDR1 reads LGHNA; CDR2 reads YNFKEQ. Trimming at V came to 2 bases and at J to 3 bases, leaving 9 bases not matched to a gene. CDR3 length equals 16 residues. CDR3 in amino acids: CASSQTGLALGYEQYF. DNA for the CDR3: TGTGCCAGCAGCCAAACCGGACTAGCCCTGGGCTACGAGCAGTACTTC.

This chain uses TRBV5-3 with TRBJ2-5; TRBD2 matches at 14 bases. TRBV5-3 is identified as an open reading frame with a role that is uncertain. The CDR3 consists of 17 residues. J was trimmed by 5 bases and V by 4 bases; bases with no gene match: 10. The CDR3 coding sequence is TGTGCCAGAAGCCCTCGGACTAGCGGGGGGCGTCGGGAGACCCAGTACTTC. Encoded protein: CARSPRTSGGRRETQYF.

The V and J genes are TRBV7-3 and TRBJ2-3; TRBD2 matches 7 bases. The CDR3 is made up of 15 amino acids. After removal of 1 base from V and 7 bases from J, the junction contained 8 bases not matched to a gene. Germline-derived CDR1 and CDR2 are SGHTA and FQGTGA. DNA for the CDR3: TGTGCCAGCAGCTTAAAATTTGGCGGGGGAAATACGCAGTATTTT. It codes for CASSLKFGGGNTQYF.

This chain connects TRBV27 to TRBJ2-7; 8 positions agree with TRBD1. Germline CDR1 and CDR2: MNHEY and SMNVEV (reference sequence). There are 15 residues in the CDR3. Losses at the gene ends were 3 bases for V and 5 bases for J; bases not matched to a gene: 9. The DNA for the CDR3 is TGTGCCAGCAGTTTCTGGGACAGGTTAGGCAACGAGCAGTACTTC. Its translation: CASSFWDRLGNEQYF.

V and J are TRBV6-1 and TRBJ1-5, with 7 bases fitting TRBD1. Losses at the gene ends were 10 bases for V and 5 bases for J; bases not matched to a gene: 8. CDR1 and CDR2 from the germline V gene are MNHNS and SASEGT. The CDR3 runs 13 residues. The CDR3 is CATADRWDQPQHF. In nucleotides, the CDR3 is TGTGCCACCGCGGACAGGTGGGATCAGCCCCAGCATTTT.

The CDR3 here is CSVAPSRVEKSYTF. Written as DNA, the CDR3 is TGCAGCGTTGCCCCAAGCAGGGTGGAAAAGAGCTACACCTTC. The chain couples TRBV29-1 to TRBJ1-2, with D tentatively TRBD1 (5 bases). This CDR3 contains 14 residues. V was trimmed by 4 bases and J by 9 bases, leaving 21 bases between them. Germline V gives CDR1 SQVTM, CDR2 ANQGSEA.

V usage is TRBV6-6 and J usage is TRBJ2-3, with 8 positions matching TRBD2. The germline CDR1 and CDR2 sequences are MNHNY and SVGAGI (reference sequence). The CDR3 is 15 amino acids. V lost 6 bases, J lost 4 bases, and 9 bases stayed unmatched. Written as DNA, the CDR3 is TGTGCCAGCAGGGCAATAGCGGGGAGGGCAGATACGCAGTATTTT. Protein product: CASRAIAGRADTQYF.

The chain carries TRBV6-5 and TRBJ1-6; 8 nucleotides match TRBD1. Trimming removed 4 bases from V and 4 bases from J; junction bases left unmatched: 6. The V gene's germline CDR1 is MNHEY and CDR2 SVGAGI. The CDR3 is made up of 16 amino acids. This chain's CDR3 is CASSWGGDRYNSPLHF. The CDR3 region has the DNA TGTGCCAGCAGTTGGGGAGGGGACAGGTATAATTCACCCCTCCACTTT.

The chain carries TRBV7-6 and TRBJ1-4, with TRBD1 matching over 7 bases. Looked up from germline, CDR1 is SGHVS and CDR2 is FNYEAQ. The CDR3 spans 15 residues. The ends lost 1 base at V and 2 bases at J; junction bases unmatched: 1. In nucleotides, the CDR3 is TGTGCCAGCAGCTTAGTGGGACAGACTAATGAAAAACTGTTTTTT. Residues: CASSLVGQTNEKLFF.

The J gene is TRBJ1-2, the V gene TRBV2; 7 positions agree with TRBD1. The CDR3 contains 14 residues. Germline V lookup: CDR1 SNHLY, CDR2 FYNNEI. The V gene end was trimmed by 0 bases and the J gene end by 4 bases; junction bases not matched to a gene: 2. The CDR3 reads CASSEARGVYGYTF. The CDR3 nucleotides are TGTGCCAGCAGTGAAGCCAGGGGGGTCTATGGCTACACCTTC. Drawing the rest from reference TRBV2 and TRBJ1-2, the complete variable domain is EPEVTQTPSHQVTQMGQEVILRCVPISNHLYFYWYRQILGQKVEFLVSFYNNEISEKSEIFDDQFSVERPDGSNFTLKIRSTKLEDSAMYFCASSEARGVYGYTFGSGTRLTVV.

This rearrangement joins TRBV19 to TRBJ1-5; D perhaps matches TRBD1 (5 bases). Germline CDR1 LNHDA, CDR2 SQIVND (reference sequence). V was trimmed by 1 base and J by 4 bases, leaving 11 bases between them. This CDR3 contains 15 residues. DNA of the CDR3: TGTGCCAGTAGTATAGCCCCGGGGGGAAATCAGCCCCAGCATTTT. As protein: CASSIAPGGNQPQHF.